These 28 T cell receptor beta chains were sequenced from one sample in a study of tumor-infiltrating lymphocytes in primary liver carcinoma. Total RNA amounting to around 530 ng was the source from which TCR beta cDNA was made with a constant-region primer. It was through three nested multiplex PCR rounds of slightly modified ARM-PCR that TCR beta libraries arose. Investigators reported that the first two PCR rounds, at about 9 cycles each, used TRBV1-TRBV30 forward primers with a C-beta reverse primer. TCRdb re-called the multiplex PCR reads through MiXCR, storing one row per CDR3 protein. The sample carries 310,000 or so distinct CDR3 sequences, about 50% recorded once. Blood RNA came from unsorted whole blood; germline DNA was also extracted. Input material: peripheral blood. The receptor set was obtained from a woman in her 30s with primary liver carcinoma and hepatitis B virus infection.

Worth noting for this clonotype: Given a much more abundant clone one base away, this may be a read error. CDR3 DNA: TGTGCCAGCAGTGACAGGGGGAGCGGTAACTCCTACAATGAGCAGTTCTTC. Its translation is CASSDRGSGNSYNEQFF. The chain recombines TRBV6-1 with TRBJ2-1, with 7 bases that match TRBD1. The CDR3 consists of 17 residues. CDR1 is MNHNS and CDR2 is SASEGT in the germline V gene. V trimming: 3 bases; J trimming: 0 bases; junction bases outside the gene matches: 8.

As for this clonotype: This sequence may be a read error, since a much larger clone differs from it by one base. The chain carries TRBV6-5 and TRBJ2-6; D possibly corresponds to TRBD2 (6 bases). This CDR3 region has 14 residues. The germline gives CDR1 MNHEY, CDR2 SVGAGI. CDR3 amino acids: CASCRDSGTNVLTF. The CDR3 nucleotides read TGTGCCAGCTGTCGGGACTCTGGGACCAACGTCCTGACTTTC.

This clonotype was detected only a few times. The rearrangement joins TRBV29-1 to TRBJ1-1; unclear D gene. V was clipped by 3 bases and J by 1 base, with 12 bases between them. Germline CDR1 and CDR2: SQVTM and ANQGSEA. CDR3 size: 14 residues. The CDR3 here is CSVEPVDPNTEAFF. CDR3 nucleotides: TGCAGCGTTGAGCCTGTAGACCCGAACACTGAAGCTTTCTTT.

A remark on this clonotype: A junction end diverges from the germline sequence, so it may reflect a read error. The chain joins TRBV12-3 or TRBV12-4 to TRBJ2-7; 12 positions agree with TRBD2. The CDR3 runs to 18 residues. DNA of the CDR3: TGTGCCAGCAGTCGCGACCTGAGACTAGCGGGAGAAATGTACGTGCAGTACTTC. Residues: CASSRDLRLAGEMYVQYF.

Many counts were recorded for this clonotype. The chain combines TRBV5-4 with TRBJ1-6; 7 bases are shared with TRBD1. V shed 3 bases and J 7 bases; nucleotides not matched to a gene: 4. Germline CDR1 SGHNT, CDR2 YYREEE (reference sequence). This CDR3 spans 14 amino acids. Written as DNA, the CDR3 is TGTGCCAGCAGCTGGGGGACAGTCAATTCACCCCTCCACTTT. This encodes CASSWGTVNSPLHF.

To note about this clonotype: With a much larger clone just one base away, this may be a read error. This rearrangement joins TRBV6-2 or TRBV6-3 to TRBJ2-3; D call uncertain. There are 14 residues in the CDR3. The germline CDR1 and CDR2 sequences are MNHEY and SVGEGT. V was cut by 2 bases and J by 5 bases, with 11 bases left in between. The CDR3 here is CASSYLLMGDTQYF. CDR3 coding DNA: TGTGCCAGCAGTTACCTGCTCATGGGAGATACGCAGTATTTT.

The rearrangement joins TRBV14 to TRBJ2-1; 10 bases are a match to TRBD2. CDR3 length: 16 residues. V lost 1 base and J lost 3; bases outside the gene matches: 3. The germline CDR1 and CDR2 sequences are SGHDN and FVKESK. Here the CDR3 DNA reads TGTGCCAGCAGCCAAGCCGGGACTAGCGACTACAATGAGCAGTTCTTC. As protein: CASSQAGTSDYNEQFF.

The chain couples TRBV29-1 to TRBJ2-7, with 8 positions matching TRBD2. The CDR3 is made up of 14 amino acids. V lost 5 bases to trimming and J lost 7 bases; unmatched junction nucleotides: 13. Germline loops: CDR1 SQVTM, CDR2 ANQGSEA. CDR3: CSVLEIAGRSEQYF. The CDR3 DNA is TGCAGCGTTCTAGAAATAGCGGGAAGAAGTGAGCAGTACTTC.

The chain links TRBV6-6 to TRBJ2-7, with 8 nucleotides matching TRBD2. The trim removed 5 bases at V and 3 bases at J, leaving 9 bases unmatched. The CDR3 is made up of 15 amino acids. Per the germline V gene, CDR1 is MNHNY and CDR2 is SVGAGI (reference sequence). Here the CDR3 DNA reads TGTGCCAGCAGTCACGTCAGCGGGAGCGTCTACGAGCAGTACTTC. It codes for CASSHVSGSVYEQYF.

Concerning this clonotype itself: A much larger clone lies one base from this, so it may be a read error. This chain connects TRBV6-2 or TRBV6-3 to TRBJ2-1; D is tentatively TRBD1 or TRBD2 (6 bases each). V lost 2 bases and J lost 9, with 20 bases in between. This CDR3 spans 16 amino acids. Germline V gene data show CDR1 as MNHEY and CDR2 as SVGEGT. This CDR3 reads CASSYSQGRPLTEQFF. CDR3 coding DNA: TGTGCCAGCAGTTACAGTCAGGGGAGGCCCTTGACTGAGCAGTTCTTC.

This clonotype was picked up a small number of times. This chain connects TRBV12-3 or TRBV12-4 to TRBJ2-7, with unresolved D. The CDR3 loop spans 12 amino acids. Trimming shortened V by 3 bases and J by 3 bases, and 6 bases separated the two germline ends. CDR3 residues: CASSLGNYEQYF. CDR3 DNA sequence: TGTGCCAGCAGTTTGGGAAACTACGAGCAGTACTTC.

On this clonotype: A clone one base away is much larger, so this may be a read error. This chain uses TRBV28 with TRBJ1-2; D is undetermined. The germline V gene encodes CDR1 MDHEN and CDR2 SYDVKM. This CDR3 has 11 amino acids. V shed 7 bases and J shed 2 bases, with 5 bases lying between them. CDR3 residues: CASNHNYGYTF. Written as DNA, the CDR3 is TGTGCCAGCAACCACAACTATGGCTACACCTTC.

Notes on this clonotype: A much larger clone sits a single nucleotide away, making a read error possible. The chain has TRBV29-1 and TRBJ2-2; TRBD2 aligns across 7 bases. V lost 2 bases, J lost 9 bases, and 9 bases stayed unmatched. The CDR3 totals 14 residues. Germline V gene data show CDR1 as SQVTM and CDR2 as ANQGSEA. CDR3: CSVERLGGTRELFF. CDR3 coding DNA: TGCAGCGTTGAAAGGCTCGGGGGGACCAGGGAGCTGTTTTTT.

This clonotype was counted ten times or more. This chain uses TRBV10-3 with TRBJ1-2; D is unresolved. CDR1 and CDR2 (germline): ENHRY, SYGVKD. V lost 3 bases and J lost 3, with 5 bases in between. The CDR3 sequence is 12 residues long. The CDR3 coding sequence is TGTGCCATCAGTGATGGGTACTATGGCTACACCTTC. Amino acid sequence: CAISDGYYGYTF.

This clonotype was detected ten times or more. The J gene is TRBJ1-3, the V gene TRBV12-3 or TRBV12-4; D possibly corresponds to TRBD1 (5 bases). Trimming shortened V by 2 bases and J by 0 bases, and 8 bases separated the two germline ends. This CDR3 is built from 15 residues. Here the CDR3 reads CASSLRGVSGNTIYF. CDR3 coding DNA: TGTGCCAGCAGTTTAAGGGGCGTCTCTGGAAACACCATATATTTT.

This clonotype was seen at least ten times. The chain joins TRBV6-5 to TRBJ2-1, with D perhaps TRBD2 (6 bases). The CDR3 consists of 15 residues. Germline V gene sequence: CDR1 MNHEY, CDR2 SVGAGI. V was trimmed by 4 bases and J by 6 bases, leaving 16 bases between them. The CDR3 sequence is CASSLGGQRLNEQFF. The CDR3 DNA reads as TGTGCCAGCAGTTTAGGAGGGCAAAGACTCAATGAGCAGTTCTTC.

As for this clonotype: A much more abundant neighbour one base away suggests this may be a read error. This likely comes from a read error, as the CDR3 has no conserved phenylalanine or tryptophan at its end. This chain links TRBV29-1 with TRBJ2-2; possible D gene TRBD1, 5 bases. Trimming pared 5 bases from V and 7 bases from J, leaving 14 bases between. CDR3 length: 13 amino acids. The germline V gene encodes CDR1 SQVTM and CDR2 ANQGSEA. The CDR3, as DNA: TGCAGCGTTTCCTGGGGCCGGTTCGGGGAGCTGTTTCTT. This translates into CSVSWGRFGELFL.

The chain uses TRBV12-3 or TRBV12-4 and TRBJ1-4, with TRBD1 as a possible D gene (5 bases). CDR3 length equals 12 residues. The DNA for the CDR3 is TGTACCATTCCGGATGACAGAGAAAAACTGTTTTTT. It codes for CTIPDDREKLFF.

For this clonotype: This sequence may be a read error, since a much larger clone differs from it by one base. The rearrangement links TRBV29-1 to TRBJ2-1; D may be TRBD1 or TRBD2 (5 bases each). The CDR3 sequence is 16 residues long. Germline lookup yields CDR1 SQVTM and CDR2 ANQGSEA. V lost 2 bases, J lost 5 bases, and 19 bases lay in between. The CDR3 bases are TGCAGCGTTGAAATCGGGGCGAGGTGGTCCCACAATGAGCAGTTCTTC. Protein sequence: CSVEIGARWSHNEQFF.

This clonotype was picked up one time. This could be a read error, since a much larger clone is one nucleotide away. The CDR3 bases are TGCGCCAGCAGCCAATATACCGGCTATAATGAAAAACTGTTTTTT. It yields the protein CASSQYTGYNEKLFF. The rearrangement links TRBV4-1 to TRBJ1-4; D is ambiguous. Germline V gives CDR1 MGHRA, CDR2 YSYEKL. This CDR3 spans 15 amino acids. Trimming took 2 bases from V and 4 from J, leaving 11 bases between them.

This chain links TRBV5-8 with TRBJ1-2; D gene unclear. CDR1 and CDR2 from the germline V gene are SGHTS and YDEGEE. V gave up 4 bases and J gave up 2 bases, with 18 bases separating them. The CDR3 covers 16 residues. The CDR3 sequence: CASSTSDTLRNYGYTF. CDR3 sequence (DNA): TGTGCCAGCAGCACAAGCGACACGCTAAGAAACTATGGCTACACCTTC. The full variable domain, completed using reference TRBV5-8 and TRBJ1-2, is EAGVTQSPTHLIKTRGQQATLRCSPISGHTSVYWYQQALGLGLQFLLWYDEGEERNRGNFPPRFSGRQFPNYSSELNVNALELEDSALYLCASSTSDTLRNYGYTFGSGTRLTVV.

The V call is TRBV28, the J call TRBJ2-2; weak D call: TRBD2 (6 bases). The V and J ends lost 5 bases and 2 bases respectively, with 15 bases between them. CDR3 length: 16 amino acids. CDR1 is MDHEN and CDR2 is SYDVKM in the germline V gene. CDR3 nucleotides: TGTGCCAGCAGTCGACCATGGGGGACTAACACCGGGGAGCTGTTTTTT. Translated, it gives CASSRPWGTNTGELFF.

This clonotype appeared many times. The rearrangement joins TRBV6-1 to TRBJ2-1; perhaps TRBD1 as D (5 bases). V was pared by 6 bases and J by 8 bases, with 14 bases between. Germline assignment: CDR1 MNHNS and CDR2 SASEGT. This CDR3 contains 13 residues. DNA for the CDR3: TGTGCCAGCAGGCAAGGGGTGGTTGATGAGCAGTTCTTC. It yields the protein CASRQGVVDEQFF.

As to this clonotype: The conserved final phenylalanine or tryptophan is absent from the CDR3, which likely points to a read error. CDR3 sequence (DNA): TGTGCCAGCAGCCCCGGGACCTCTGGGGCCAACGTCCTGACTCTC. This encodes CASSPGTSGANVLTL. J is TRBJ2-6 and V is TRBV14; D possibly uses TRBD1 or TRBD2 (5 bases each). Germline V gives CDR1 SGHDN, CDR2 FVKESK. The CDR3 covers 15 residues. Trimming stripped 4 bases from V and 0 bases from J, with 7 bases between.

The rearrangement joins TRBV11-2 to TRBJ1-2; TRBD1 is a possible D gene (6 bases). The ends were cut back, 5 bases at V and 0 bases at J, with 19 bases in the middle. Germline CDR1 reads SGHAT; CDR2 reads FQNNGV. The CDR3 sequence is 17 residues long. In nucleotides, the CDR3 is TGTGCCAGCAGCCGCATAGGAAGGGGGACGTCTAACTATGGCTACACCTTC. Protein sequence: CASSRIGRGTSNYGYTF.

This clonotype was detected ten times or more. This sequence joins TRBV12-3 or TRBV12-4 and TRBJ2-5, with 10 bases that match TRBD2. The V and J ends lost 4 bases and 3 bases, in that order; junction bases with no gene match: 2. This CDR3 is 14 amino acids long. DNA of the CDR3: TGTGCCAGCAGTTCTAGCGGGAGAGAAGAGACCCAGTACTTC. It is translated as CASSSSGREETQYF.

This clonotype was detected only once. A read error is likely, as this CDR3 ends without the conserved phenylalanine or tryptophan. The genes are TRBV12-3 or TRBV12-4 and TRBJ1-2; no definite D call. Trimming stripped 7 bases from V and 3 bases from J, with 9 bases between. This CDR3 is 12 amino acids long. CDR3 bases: TGTGCCAGCACCCGGGCCCACTATGGCTACACCTCC. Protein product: CASTRAHYGYTS.

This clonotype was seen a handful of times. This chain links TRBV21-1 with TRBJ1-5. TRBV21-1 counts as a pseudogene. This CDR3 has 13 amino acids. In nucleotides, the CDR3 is TGTGCCAGCAGCAAATCCAGAGATCAGCCCCAGCATTTT. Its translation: CASSKSRDQPQHF.